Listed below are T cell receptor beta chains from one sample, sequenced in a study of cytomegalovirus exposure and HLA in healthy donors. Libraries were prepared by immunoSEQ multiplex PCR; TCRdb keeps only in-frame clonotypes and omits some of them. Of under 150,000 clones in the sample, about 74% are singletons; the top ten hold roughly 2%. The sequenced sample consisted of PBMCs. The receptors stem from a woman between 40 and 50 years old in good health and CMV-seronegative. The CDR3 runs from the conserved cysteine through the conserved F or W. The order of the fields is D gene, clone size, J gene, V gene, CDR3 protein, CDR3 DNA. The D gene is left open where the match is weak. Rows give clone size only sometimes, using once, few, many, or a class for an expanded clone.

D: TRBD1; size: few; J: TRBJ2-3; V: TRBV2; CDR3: CASSGPSGGLTDTQYF; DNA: TGTGCCAGCAGCGGTCCATCAGGGGGCCTCACAGATACGCAGTATTTT
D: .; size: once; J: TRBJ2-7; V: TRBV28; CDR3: CASSLSYSYEQYF; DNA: TGTGCCAGCAGTTTATCCTACTCCTACGAGCAGTACTTC
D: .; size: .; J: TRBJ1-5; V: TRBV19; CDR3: CASTGQSGEPQHF; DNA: TGTGCCAGTACAGGACAGTCAGGGGAGCCCCAGCATTTT
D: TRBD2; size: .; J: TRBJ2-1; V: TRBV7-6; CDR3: CASSTGTSGLGGDEQFF; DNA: TGTGCCAGCAGCACAGGGACTAGCGGGCTCGGCGGGGATGAGCAGTTCTTC
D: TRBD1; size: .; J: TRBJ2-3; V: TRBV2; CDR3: CASSEYPGQFTDTQYF; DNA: TGTGCCAGCAGTGAATATCCGGGACAGTTCACAGATACGCAGTATTTT
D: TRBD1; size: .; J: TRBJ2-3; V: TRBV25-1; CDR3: CASSEIRGTDTQYF; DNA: TGTGCCAGCAGTGAAATCAGGGGGACAGATACGCAGTATTTT
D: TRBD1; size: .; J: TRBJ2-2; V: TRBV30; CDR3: CAWKKLQGSGELFF; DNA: TGTGCCTGGAAAAAACTACAGGGGTCCGGGGAGCTGTTTTTT
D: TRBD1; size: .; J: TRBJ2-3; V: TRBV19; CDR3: CASSIEGQGYTQYF; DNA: TGTGCCAGTAGTATAGAAGGACAGGGGTACACGCAGTATTTT
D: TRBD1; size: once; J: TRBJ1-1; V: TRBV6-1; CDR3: CASSRQGAQNTEAFF; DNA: TGTGCCAGCAGTAGACAGGGGGCCCAAAACACTGAAGCTTTCTTT
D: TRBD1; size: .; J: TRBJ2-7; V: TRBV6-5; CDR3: CASSRPTGWAYEQYF; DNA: TGTGCCAGCAGCCGCCCGACAGGGTGGGCCTACGAGCAGTACTTC
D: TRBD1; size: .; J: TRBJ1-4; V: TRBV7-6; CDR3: CASSLTGENEKLFF; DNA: TGTGCCAGCAGCTTGACAGGGGAAAATGAAAAACTGTTTTTT
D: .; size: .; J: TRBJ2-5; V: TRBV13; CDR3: CASSLGLVGGTYQETQYF; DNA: TGTGCCAGCAGCTTAGGCCTAGTGGGCGGGACGTACCAAGAGACCCAGTACTTC
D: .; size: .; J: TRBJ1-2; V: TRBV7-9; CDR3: CASSLGENYGYTF; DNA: TGTGCCAGCAGCTTAGGAGAGAACTATGGCTACACCTTC
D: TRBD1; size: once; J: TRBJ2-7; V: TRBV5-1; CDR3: CASSLGQGDTNEQYF; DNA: TGCGCCAGCAGCCTAGGGCAGGGGGACACGAACGAGCAGTACTTC
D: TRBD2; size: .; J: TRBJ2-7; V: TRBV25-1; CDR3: CASSESGRGYEQYF; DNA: TGTGCCAGCAGTGAAAGCGGGAGAGGTTACGAGCAGTACTTC
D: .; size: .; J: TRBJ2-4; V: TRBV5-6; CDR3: CASSLFRGNIQYF; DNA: TGTGCCAGCAGCTTGTTTCGCGGAAACATTCAGTACTTC
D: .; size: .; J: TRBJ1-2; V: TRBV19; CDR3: CASSMRYGYTF; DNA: TGTGCCAGTAGCATGCGGTATGGCTACACCTTC
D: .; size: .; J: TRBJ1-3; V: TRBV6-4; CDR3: CASSRTVSDTIYF; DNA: TGTGCCAGCAGTAGGACAGTTTCGGACACCATATATTTT
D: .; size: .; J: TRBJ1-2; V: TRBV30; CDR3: CAWSVTGSYGYTF; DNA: TGTGCCTGGAGCGTAACAGGGAGTTATGGCTACACCTTC
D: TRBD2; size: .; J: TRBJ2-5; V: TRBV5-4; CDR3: CASSLLAGGLQETQYF; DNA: TGTGCCAGCAGCTTGTTAGCGGGGGGCCTTCAAGAGACCCAGTACTTC
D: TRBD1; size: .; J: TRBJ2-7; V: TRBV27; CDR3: CASSLLGQGIYEQYF; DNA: TGTGCCAGCAGTTTACTGGGACAGGGAATCTACGAGCAGTACTTC
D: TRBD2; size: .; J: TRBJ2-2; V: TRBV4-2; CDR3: CASSQAASGVNTGELFF; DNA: TGTGCCAGCAGCCAAGCGGCTAGCGGGGTTAACACCGGGGAGCTGTTTTTT
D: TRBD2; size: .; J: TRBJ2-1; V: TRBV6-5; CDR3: CASRRTSGYNEQFF; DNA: TGTGCCAGCAGGCGGACTAGCGGATACAATGAGCAGTTCTTC
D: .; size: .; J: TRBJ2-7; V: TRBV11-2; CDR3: CASSFGRGEQYF; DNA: TGTGCCAGCAGCTTCGGTAGGGGCGAGCAGTACTTC
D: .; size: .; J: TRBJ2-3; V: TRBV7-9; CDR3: CASSLSSGGTDTQYF; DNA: TGTGCCAGCAGCCTTAGCAGCGGAGGCACAGATACGCAGTATTTT